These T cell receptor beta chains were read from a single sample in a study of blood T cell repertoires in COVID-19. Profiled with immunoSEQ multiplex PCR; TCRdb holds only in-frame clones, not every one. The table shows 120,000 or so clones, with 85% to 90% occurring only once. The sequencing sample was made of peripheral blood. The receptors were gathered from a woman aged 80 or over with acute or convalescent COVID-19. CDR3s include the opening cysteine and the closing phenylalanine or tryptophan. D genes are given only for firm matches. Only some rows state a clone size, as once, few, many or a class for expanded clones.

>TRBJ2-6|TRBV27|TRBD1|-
TGTGCCAGCAGTTTATCCTCGGGACAGGGGGCTGGGGCCAACGTCCTGACTTTC
CASSLSSGQGAGANVLTF
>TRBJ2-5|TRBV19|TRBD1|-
TGTGCCAGTAGCCCGGGACAGGTACAAGAGACCCAGTACTTC
CASSPGQVQETQYF
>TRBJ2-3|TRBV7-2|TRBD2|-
TGTGCCAGCAGTCCACTAGCGGGGGGGGGATTTAAGCCAGATACGCAGTATTTT
CASSPLAGGGFKPDTQYF
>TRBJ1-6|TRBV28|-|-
TGTGCCAGCAGTTCTCATGGCTTGTCACCCCTCCACTTT
CASSSHGLSPLHF
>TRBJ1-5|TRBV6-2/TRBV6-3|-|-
TGTGCCAGCAGTTACTCGTCCTCCAGGATGGGCAATCAGCCCCAGCATTTT
CASSYSSSRMGNQPQHF
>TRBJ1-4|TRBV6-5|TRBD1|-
TGTGCCAGCAGCGACAGGGGGTATGCTAATGAAAAACTGTTTTTT
CASSDRGYANEKLFF
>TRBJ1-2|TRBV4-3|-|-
TGCGCCAGCAGCCAAGAAAGGACACAGGGCTCTAGTGGCTACACCTTC
CASSQERTQGSSGYTF
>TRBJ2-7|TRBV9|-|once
TGTGCCAGCAGCGTAGACGGCTACGGGAACGAGCAGTACTTC
CASSVDGYGNEQYF
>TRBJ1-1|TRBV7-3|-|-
TGTGCCAGCAGCCCGGGGGCTGAAGCTTTCTTT
CASSPGAEAFF
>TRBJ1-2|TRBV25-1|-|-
TGTGCCAGCAGGGCAGGGGAATCCTATGGCTACACCTTC
CASRAGESYGYTF
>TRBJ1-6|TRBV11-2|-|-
TGTGCCAGCCGTGGGGGGAATTCACCCCTCCACTTT
CASRGGNSPLHF
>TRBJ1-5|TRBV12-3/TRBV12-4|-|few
TGTGCCAGCAGTTTAATAGAGGGACAGCCCCAGCATTTT
CASSLIEGQPQHF
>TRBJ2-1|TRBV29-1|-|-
TGCAGCGTTAACGGCTACAATGAGCAGTTCTTC
CSVNGYNEQFF
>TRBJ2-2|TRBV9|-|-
TGTGCCAGCAGCGTAGTGGCACAGGGACCGAACACCGGGGAGCTGTTTTTT
CASSVVAQGPNTGELFF
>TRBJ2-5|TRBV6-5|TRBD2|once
TGTGCCAGCAGTTATGGGACTAGCGGGGGACAAGAGACCCAGTACTTC
CASSYGTSGGQETQYF
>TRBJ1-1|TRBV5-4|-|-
TGTGCCAGCTTTTCCTACGGGGGGATGAACACTGAAGCTTTCTTT
CASFSYGGMNTEAFF
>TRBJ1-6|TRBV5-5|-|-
TGTGCCAGCAGCGAGGGTCCCTTAATGGGGGGGGCTTCACCCCTCCACTTT
CASSEGPLMGGASPLHF
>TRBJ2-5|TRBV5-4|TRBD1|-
TGTGCCAGCAGCTTTGACAGGGGAAGGGAGACCCAGTACTTC
CASSFDRGRETQYF
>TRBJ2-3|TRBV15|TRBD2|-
TGTGCCACCAAGGGTAGCGGGGGAACAGATACGCAGTATTTT
CATKGSGGTDTQYF
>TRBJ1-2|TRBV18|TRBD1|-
TGTGCCAGCTCAGGGTCACCAGGGGGTACAGGCGGCTACACCTTC
CASSGSPGGTGGYTF
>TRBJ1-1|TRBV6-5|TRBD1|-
TGTGCCAGCACTCCAGACAGGGGGGACACTGAAGCTTTCTTT
CASTPDRGDTEAFF
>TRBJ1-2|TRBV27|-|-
TGTGCCAGCAGTAACTTTATAACAGGTGGCTACACCTTC
CASSNFITGGYTF
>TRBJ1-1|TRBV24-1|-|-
TGTGCCACCAGTGAGCCCGCCAGCACTGAAGCTTTCTTT
CATSEPASTEAFF
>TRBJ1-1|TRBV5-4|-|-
TGTGCCAGCAGCTTTAGACAATCAGGGGCCGAAGCTTTCTTT
CASSFRQSGAEAFF
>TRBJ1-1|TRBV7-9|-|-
TGTGCCAGCAGCTTGGCCACTGAAGCTTTCTTT
CASSLATEAFF
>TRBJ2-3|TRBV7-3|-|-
TGTGCCAGCAGCTTATCCGGGCTAGCGCGAGATACGCAGTATTTT
CASSLSGLARDTQYF
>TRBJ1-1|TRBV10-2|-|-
TGCGCCAGCGGGGGCACAATGAACACTGAAGCTTTCTTT
CASGGTMNTEAFF
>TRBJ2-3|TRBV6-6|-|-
TGTGCCAGCAGTCAAAATTCCCCGGGGGGCACAGATACGCAGTATTTT
CASSQNSPGGTDTQYF
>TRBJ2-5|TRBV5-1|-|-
TGCGCCAGCAGCTGGGGGGGGGCCGGGGAGACCCAGTACTTC
CASSWGGAGETQYF
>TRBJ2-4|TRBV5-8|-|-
TGTGCCCCGAAGGAGGGGACAGTGAACATTCAGTACTTC
CAPKEGTVNIQYF
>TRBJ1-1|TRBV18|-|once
TGTGCCAGCTCACTCGCTTCCGGGAGAGTGAACGCTGAAGCTTTCTTT
CASSLASGRVNAEAFF
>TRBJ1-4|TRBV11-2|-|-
TGTGCCAGCAGCTTAAGTAACCCGGCGGGGGCAAGGGGTGAAAAACTGTTTTTT
CASSLSNPAGARGEKLFF
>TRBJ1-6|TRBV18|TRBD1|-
TGTGCCAGCTCCCCCGACAGGGCCGGACCGTCACCCCTCCACTTT
CASSPDRAGPSPLHF
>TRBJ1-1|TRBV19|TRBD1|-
TGTGCCAGTAGGCGGACAGGGGTAACTGAAGCTTTCTTT
CASRRTGVTEAFF
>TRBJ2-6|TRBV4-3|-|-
TGCGCCAGCAGCCAAGAGCGGGGTGTCAACGTCCTGACTTTC
CASSQERGVNVLTF
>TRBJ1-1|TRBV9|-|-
TGTGCCAGCAGCGTAGCCGGTGGGGCGCGGGGCACTGAAGCTTTCTTT
CASSVAGGARGTEAFF
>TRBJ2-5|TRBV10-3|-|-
TGTGCCATCAGTGGGACGGGCCGTGGGGAGGAGACCCAGTACTTC
CAISGTGRGEETQYF
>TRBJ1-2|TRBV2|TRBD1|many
TGTGCCAGCCTGGGGACAGGAGACTATGGCTACACCTTC
CASLGTGDYGYTF
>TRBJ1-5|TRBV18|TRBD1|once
TGTGCCAGCTCACTAGGACAGGGGAGTAGGCAGCCCCAGCATTTT
CASSLGQGSRQPQHF
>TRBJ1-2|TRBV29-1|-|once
TGCAGCGTCTATACCCGACAGGCGAGGGGTGGCTACACCTTC
CSVYTRQARGGYTF
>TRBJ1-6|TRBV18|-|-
TGTGCCAGCTCAACAGGGTCCAATTCACCCCTCCACTTT
CASSTGSNSPLHF